This record concerns one T cell receptor (beta chain) sequence. Libraries were prepared by immunoSEQ multiplex PCR; TCRdb keeps only in-frame clonotypes and omits some of them. This table holds some 96,000 clones, approximately 95% found once. The sample originates from a study of control samples from healthy donors and cancer patients. The CDR3 runs 16 residues. Germline assignment: CDR1 LGHNA and CDR2 YNFKEQ. Trimming cost V 1 base and J 8 bases; bases outside gene matches: 6. Sequenced input: blood. The TCR comes from a man younger than 30 in good health. This chain connects TRBV4-2 to TRBJ2-1; 12 bases agree with TRBD2. The CDR3 loop is CASSQGWTSGKHEQFF. CDR3 DNA sequence: TGTGCCAGCAGCCAAGGGTGGACTAGCGGGAAACATGAGCAGTTCTTC.